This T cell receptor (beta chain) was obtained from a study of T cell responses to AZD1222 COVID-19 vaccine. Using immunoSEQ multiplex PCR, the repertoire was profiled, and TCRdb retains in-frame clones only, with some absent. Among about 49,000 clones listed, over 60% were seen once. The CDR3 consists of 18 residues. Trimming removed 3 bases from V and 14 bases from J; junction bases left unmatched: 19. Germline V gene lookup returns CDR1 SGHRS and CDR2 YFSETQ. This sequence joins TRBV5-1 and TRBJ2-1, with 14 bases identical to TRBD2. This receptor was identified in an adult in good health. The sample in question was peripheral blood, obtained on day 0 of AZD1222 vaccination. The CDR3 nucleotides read TGCGCCAGCAGCTGGGAGGAGCTAGGGACTAGCGGGAGCGATACTGAGTTCTTC. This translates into CASSWEELGTSGSDTEFF.